A single sample is the source of the 22 T cell receptor beta chains below, sequenced in a study of OX40 agonist ivuxolimab in advanced cancers. Measured with immunoSEQ multiplex PCR; TCRdb has only the in-frame clones, and not every one. Of 65,000 to 70,000 clones listed, roughly four fifths are singletons. The sample in question was CD4+ or CD8+ T cells sorted from blood, obtained in a trial of the OX40 agonist ivuxolimab. The source is an adult with an advanced solid tumor such as melanoma, head and neck, liver or kidney cancer.

Ten or more counts support this clone. This chain joins TRBV18 and TRBJ1-2; TRBD1 might be the D (6 bases). Per the germline V gene, CDR1 is KGHSH and CDR2 is LQKENI. The CDR3 is 15 amino acids. The V gene lost 0 bases and the J gene lost 2 bases, with 10 bases spanning the gap. The CDR3 DNA reads as TGTGCCAGCTCACCACCCCCAGGGGAGAACTATGGCTACACCTTC. It specifies CASSPPPGENYGYTF.

The chain combines TRBV5-6 with TRBJ2-5; D call uncertain. Germline V gene lookup returns CDR1 SGHDT and CDR2 YYEEEE. Deletions cut 5 bases from V and 2 bases from J, with 10 bases between. The CDR3 is 13 residues long. The CDR3 DNA follows: TGTGCCAGCAGACGGATCGGGCAAGAGACCCAGTACTTC. It specifies CASRRIGQETQYF. Full variable domain (rest looked up from reference TRBV5-6 and TRBJ2-5): DAGVTQSPTHLIKTRGQQVTLRCSPKSGHDTVSWYQQALGQGPQFIFQYYEEEERQRGNFPDRFSGHQFPNYSSELNVNALLLGDSALYLCASRRIGQETQYFGPGTRLLVL.

The chain has TRBV10-2 and TRBJ2-3, with TRBD1 identical over 9 bases. J was trimmed by 6 bases and V by 7 bases; bases with no gene match: 5. This CDR3 has 13 residues. Germline V gives CDR1 WSHSY, CDR2 SAAADI. In DNA form, the CDR3 reads TGCGCCAGCACGGGACAGGGTGCGGATACGCAGTATTTT. Its protein is CASTGQGADTQYF.

This chain uses TRBV4-1 with TRBJ2-5, with 8 positions matching TRBD1. In germline, CDR1 is MGHRA, CDR2 YSYEKL. The CDR3 is 16 residues long. With 4 bases clipped from V and 5 bases from J, the junction kept 12 bases outside the gene matches. CDR3 region: CASSRTPGQVLETQYF. As DNA, the CDR3 is TGCGCCAGCAGCCGAACGCCGGGACAGGTGTTGGAGACCCAGTACTTC.

This chain links TRBV9 with TRBJ1-1; possibly TRBD1 for D (5 bases). The CDR3 contains 13 residues. Per germline, CDR1 SGDLS and CDR2 YYNGEE. V lost 0 bases, J lost 8 bases, and 11 bases lay in between. CDR3 in DNA: TGTGCCAGCAGCGTAGTTGGGACGGTGGAAGCTTTCTTT. It specifies CASSVVGTVEAFF.

The rearrangement uses TRBV5-6 and TRBJ2-1, with D possibly matching TRBD2 (6 bases). The V gene's germline CDR1 is SGHDT and CDR2 YYEEEE. Trimming took 5 bases from V and 4 from J, leaving 19 bases between them. There are 16 residues in the CDR3. This chain's CDR3 is CASSSSSEWYYNEQFF. CDR3 in DNA: TGTGCCAGCAGTTCCTCTAGCGAGTGGTATTACAATGAGCAGTTCTTC.

The chain links TRBV6-5 to TRBJ1-1; 9 bases are a match to TRBD1. The CDR3 is 14 residues long. Germline V gene sequence: CDR1 MNHEY, CDR2 SVGAGI. V trimming: 6 bases; J trimming: 5 bases; junction bases outside the gene matches: 7. DNA of the CDR3: TGTGCCAGCAGGGAGGGACAGGGTTGGACTGAAGCTTTCTTT. Translation gives CASREGQGWTEAFF.

This chain links TRBV4-1 with TRBJ2-7; D is unresolved. This CDR3 contains 14 residues. Germline V gives CDR1 MGHRA, CDR2 YSYEKL. V was trimmed by 2 bases and J by 1 base, leaving 9 bases between them. This CDR3 is CASSQPALSYEQYF. DNA for the CDR3: TGCGCCAGCAGCCAACCTGCCCTGTCCTACGAGCAGTACTTC.

The chain joins TRBV4-1 to TRBJ1-5; D is ambiguous. CDR1 and CDR2 (germline): MGHRA, YSYEKL. The CDR3 sequence is 14 residues long. V was trimmed by 1 base and J by 4 bases, leaving 8 bases between them. Here the CDR3 reads CASSQGWSNQPQHF. The DNA for the CDR3 is TGCGCCAGCAGCCAAGGGTGGAGTAATCAGCCCCAGCATTTT.

The genes are TRBV28 and TRBJ2-3; 13 bases fit TRBD2. Germline V gene sequence: CDR1 MDHEN, CDR2 SYDVKM. The CDR3 has 17 amino acids. Trimming at V came to 4 bases and at J to 5 bases, leaving 9 bases not matched to a gene. The DNA of the CDR3 is TGTGCCAGCAGTTCCTCAGGACTAGCGGGAGCTGGAGATACGCAGTATTTT. Amino acid sequence: CASSSSGLAGAGDTQYF.

The chain's CDR3 is CSAGTGGMTEAFF. The DNA for the CDR3 is TGCAGCGCTGGTACAGGGGGCATGACTGAAGCTTTCTTT. This chain uses TRBV29-1 with TRBJ1-1; 9 bases are shared with TRBD1. After removal of 7 bases from V and 5 bases from J, the junction contained 8 bases not matched to a gene. Germline V gene data show CDR1 as SQVTM and CDR2 as ANQGSEA. The CDR3 has 13 amino acids.

This clone was detected a few times. The V and J genes are TRBV7-9 and TRBJ1-1, with 7 bases fitting TRBD1. This CDR3 is built from 14 residues. After removal of 5 bases from V and 6 bases from J, the junction contained 9 bases not matched to a gene. Looked up from germline, CDR1 is SEHNR and CDR2 is FQNEAQ (reference sequence). DNA of the CDR3: TGTGCCAGCAGCCCCATACAGGGGAAGGCTGAAGCTTTCTTT. It yields the protein CASSPIQGKAEAFF. Full variable domain (rest looked up from reference TRBV7-9 and TRBJ1-1): DTGVSQNPRHKITKRGQNVTFRCDPISEHNRLYWYRQTLGQGPEFLTYFQNEAQLEKSRLLSDRFSAERPKGSFSTLEIQRTEQGDSAMYLCASSPIQGKAEAFFGQGTRLTVV.

The rearrangement joins TRBV5-6 to TRBJ2-1, with D possibly being TRBD2 (5 bases). Trimming took 0 bases from V and 0 from J, leaving 7 bases between them. CDR1 SGHDT and CDR2 YYEEEE come from the germline V gene. CDR3 length equals 15 residues. The CDR3 protein is CASSLGGSSYNEQFF. The CDR3 DNA sequence: TGTGCCAGCAGCTTGGGAGGGAGCTCCTACAATGAGCAGTTCTTC.

The chain has TRBV9 and TRBJ1-5; no definite D call. Germline V gene sequence: CDR1 SGDLS, CDR2 YYNGEE. The ends were cut back, 4 bases at V and 0 bases at J, with 11 bases in the middle. The CDR3 totals 15 residues. The CDR3 nucleotides are TGTGCCAGCAGCCGCTCGGCAAGTAGCAATCAGCCCCAGCATTTT. Translated: CASSRSASSNQPQHF.

The chain employs TRBV7-9 and TRBJ2-1, with D tentatively TRBD1 or TRBD2 (5 bases each). Germline lookup yields CDR1 SEHNR and CDR2 FQNEAQ (reference sequence). The CDR3 contains 15 residues. V was pared by 3 bases and J by 7 bases, with 16 bases between. The CDR3 loop reads CASSFEGSVRNEQFF. The CDR3 DNA follows: TGTGCCAGCAGCTTTGAGGGGAGCGTCAGGAATGAGCAGTTCTTC. Full variable domain (missing parts from reference TRBV7-9 and TRBJ2-1): DTGVSQNPRHKITKRGQNVTFRCDPISEHNRLYWYRQTLGQGPEFLTYFQNEAQLEKSRLLSDRFSAERPKGSFSTLEIQRTEQGDSAMYLCASSFEGSVRNEQFFGPGTRLTVL.

This chain's CDR3 is CASSSPPGRNYEQYF. In nucleotides, the CDR3 is TGTGCCAGCTCCTCCCCCCCGGGACGTAACTACGAGCAGTACTTC. The V gene is TRBV6-5, the J gene TRBJ2-7, with D perhaps TRBD1 or TRBD2 (5 bases each). The CDR3 covers 15 residues. Germline V gene data show CDR1 as MNHEY and CDR2 as SVGAGI. With 8 bases removed from V and 3 bases from J, the gap between germline ends came to 20 bases.

V and J are TRBV7-9 and TRBJ1-5, with D unresolved. The CDR3 runs 15 residues. The germline CDR1 and CDR2 sequences are SEHNR and FQNEAQ (reference sequence). V lost 1 base, J lost 1 base, and 8 bases lay in between. The CDR3 bases are TGTGCCAGCAGCTTAGGGACCCCAAGCAATCAGCCCCAGCATTTT. This sequence encodes CASSLGTPSNQPQHF.

The CDR3 sequence is CAWRGLFTEAFF. The CDR3 region has the DNA TGTGCCTGGAGGGGGTTGTTCACTGAAGCTTTCTTT. V is TRBV30 and J is TRBJ1-1; D gene ambiguous. Trimming cost V 3 bases and J 4 bases, with 9 bases left between them. The CDR3 is 12 amino acids. The V gene's germline CDR1 is GTSNPN and CDR2 SVGIG (reference sequence).

The V and J genes are TRBV11-2 and TRBJ2-7; tentatively, D is TRBD2 (6 bases). The CDR3 has 15 residues. Trimming shortened V by 3 bases and J by 5 bases, and 17 bases separated the two germline ends. Germline CDR1 and CDR2: SGHAT and FQNNGV. The CDR3 DNA is TGTGCCAGCAGCTTCCGGCCCCTGGGGGAGGACGAGCAGTACTTC. As protein: CASSFRPLGEDEQYF.

The V and J genes are TRBV5-1 and TRBJ2-3, with 13 positions matching TRBD2. Trimming at V came to 2 bases and at J to 6 bases, leaving 12 bases not matched to a gene. This CDR3 is 18 amino acids long. CDR1 is SGHRS, CDR2 YFSETQ, per germline. CDR3 nucleotides: TGCGCCAGCAGCTTAGGCGGACTAGCGGGGGCCTCAGGGGATACGCAGTATTTT. Amino acids: CASSLGGLAGASGDTQYF.

This clone was detected only a few times. The chain uses TRBV6-5 and TRBJ1-1, with 12 positions matching TRBD1. The CDR3 length is 14 residues. With V trimmed by 6 bases and J by 9 bases, 8 bases remained unmatched. Germline V gene lookup returns CDR1 MNHEY and CDR2 SVGAGI. CDR3 sequence (DNA): TGTGCCAGCAGACCTCCGGGACAGGGGGCACAAGCTTTCTTT. Translated, it gives CASRPPGQGAQAFF.

The gene calls are TRBV18 and TRBJ2-7, with 10 positions matching TRBD1. The CDR3 extends over 17 amino acids. The V gene's germline CDR1 is KGHSH and CDR2 LQKENI. The J segment lost 6 bases and the V segment lost 3 bases, leaving 14 bases of the junction unmatched. The CDR3 region is CASSPRNRGTGESEQYF. The CDR3 nucleotides are TGTGCCAGCTCACCGAGAAACCGTGGGACAGGGGAGTCCGAGCAGTACTTC.